This T cell receptor (beta chain) was captured in a study of memory CD4+ T cells and cytomegalovirus serostatus. Sequencing used immunoSEQ multiplex PCR; TCRdb keeps in-frame clones, though not all of them. This sample has 35,000 to 45,000 clones, with around 84% found just once. Trimming took 4 bases from V and 3 from J; bases not matched to a gene: 6. CDR1 is SGHRS and CDR2 is YFSETQ in the germline V gene. The length of the CDR3 is 14 residues. Single viable CD3+CD4+CD8-CD45RO+ cells were sorted as the memory CD4+ T cells. This clonotype was obtained from an adult in good health and CMV-seronegative. This chain links TRBV5-1 with TRBJ1-2; 7 bases align to TRBD1. Sequenced sample: memory CD4+ T cells from blood. The CDR3 reads CASSPAGTDYGYTF. In DNA form, the CDR3 reads TGCGCCAGCAGCCCGGCCGGGACAGACTATGGCTACACCTTC.